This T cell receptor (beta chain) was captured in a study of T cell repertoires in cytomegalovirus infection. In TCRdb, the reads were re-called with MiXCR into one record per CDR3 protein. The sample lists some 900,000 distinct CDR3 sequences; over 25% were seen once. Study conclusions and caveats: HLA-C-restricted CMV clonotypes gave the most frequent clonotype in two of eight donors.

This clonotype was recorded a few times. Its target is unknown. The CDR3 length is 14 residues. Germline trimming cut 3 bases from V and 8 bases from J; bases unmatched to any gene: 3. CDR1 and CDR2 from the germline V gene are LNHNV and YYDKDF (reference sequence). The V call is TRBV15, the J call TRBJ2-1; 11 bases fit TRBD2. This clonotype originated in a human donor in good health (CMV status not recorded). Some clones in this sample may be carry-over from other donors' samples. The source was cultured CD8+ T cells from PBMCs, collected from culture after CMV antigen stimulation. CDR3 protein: CATSSSGGAYEQFF. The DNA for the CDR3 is TGTGCCACCAGCAGTAGCGGGGGGGCCTATGAGCAGTTCTTC. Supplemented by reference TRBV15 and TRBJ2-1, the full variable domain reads DAMVIQNPRYQVTQFGKPVTLSCSQTLNHNVMYWYQQKSSQAPKLLFHYYDKDFNNEADTPDNFQSRRPNTSFCFLDIRSPGLGDTAMYLCATSSSGGAYEQFFGPGTRLTVL.